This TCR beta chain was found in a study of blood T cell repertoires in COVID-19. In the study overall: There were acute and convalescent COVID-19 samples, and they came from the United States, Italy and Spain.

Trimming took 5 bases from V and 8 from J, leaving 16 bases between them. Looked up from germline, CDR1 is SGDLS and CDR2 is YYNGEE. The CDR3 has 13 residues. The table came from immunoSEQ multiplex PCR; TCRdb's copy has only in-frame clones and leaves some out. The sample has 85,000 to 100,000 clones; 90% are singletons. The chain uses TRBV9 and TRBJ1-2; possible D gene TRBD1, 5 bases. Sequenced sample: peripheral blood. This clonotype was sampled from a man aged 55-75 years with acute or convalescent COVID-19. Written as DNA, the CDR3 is TGTGCCAGCAGACGCGAAGGGGTGTCCGGCTACACCTTC. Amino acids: CASRREGVSGYTF.